This T cell receptor (delta chain) was sequenced during a study of gamma-delta T cells after stem cell transplantation. Germline V gene lookup returns CDR1 GEAIGNYY and CDR2 EKD. Between the trimmed V and J ends, which lost 2 bases and 2 bases, there was a span of 15 bases. The CDR3 spans 18 residues. TCRdb reprocessed the RT-PCR reads through CATT. The sample has some 2,100 delta-chain clones; roughly 33% are singletons. The V call is TRDV2, the J call TRDJ3, with no clear D. This TCR came from a human donor. It is not recorded whose cells these are; they may come from a transplant donor. Sequencing was done on a sample of gamma-delta T cells. CDR3 amino acids: CACDIQRTEPWDTRQMFF. CDR3 nucleotide sequence: TGTGCCTGTGACATCCAGCGTACGGAGCCCTGGGACACCCGACAGATGTTTTTC.